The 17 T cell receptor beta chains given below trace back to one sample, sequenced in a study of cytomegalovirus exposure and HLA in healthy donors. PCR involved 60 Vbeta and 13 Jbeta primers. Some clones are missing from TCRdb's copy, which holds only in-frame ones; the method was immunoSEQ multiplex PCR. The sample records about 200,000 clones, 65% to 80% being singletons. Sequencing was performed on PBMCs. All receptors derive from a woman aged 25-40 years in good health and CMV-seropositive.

The CDR3 DNA follows: TGTGCCAGTAGTTTAGCGGGAGGTTCCTACAATGAGCAGTTCTTC. It codes for CASSLAGGSYNEQFF. The chain joins TRBV19 to TRBJ2-1; 10 bases agree with TRBD2. Looked up from germline, CDR1 is LNHDA and CDR2 is SQIVND (reference sequence). V trimming: 5 bases; J trimming: 1 base; junction bases outside the gene matches: 2. This CDR3 is 15 amino acids long. Drawing the rest from reference TRBV19 and TRBJ2-1, the complete variable domain is DGGITQSPKYLFRKEGQNVTLSCEQNLNHDAMYWYRQDPGQGLRLIYYSQIVNDFQKGDIAEGYSVSREKKESFPLTVTSAQKNPTAFYLCASSLAGGSYNEQFFGPGTRLTVL.

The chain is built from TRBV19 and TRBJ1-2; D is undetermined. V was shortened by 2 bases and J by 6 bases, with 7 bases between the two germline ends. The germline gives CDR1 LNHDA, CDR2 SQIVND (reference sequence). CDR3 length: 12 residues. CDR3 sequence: CASSIRENGYTF. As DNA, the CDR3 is TGTGCCAGTAGTATAAGGGAGAATGGCTACACCTTC.

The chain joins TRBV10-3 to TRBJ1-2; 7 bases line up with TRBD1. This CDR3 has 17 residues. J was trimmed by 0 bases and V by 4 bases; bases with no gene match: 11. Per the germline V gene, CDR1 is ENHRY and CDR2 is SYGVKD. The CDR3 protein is CAISGVEGALANYGYTF. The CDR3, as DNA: TGTGCCATCAGTGGAGTGGAGGGGGCTTTAGCTAACTATGGCTACACCTTC.

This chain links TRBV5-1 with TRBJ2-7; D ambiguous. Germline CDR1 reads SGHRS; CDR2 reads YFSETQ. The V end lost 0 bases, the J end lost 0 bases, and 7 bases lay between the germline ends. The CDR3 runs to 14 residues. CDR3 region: CASSLGLFSYEQYF. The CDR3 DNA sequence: TGCGCCAGCAGCTTGGGTCTGTTCTCCTACGAGCAGTACTTC.

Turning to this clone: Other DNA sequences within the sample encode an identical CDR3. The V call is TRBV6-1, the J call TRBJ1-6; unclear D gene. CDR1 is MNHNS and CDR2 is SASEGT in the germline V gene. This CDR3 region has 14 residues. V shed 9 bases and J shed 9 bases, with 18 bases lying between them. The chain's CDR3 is CASNFGYEISPLHF. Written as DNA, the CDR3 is TGTGCCAGTAACTTCGGTTACGAAATTTCACCCCTCCACTTT.

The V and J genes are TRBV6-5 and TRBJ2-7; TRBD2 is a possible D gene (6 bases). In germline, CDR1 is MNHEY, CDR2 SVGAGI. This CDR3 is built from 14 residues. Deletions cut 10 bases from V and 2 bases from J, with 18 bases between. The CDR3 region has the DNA TGTGCCACCGGGCGGGGAGTTACTACCTACGAGCAGTACTTC. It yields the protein CATGRGVTTYEQYF.

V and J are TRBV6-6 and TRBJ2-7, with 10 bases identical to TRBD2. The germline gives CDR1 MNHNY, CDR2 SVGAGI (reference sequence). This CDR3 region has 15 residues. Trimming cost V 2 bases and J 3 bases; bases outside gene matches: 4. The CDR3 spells CASSYLLAGVYEQYF. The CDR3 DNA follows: TGTGCCAGCAGTTACCTTCTAGCGGGAGTCTACGAGCAGTACTTC.

As DNA, the CDR3 is TGTGCCAGAAGCTTGGGCAGGGAGGGAACTAATGAAAAACTGTTTTTT. It yields the protein CARSLGREGTNEKLFF. The chain combines TRBV5-3 with TRBJ1-4; tentatively, D is TRBD1 (5 bases). TRBV5-3 falls under the ORF class, with uncertain function. V gave up 0 bases and J gave up 1 base, with 10 bases separating them. The CDR3 extends over 16 amino acids.

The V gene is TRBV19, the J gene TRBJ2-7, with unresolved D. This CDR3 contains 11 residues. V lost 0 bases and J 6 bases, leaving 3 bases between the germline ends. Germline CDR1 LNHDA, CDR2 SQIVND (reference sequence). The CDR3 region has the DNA TGTGCCAGTAGTATAGACCGCGAGCAGTACTTC. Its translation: CASSIDREQYF.

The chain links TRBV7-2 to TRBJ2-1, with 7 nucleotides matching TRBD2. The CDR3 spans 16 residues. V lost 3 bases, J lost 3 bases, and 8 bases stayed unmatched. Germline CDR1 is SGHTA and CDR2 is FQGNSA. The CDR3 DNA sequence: TGTGCCAGCAGCTTCGTAGGGGCGGGAGACTACAATGAGCAGTTCTTC. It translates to CASSFVGAGDYNEQFF.

The CDR3 loop is CASIQNYEQYF. CDR3 sequence (DNA): TGTGCCAGCATCCAGAACTACGAGCAGTACTTC. The gene calls are TRBV2 and TRBJ2-7; no firm D call. The CDR3 has 11 residues. V gave up 7 bases and J gave up 3 bases, with 7 bases separating them. The germline gives CDR1 SNHLY, CDR2 FYNNEI.

The CDR3, as DNA: TGTGCCAGTAGTATCATGCCCGGGAGCGGGAGGGCCGACAATGAGCAGTTCTTC. This encodes CASSIMPGSGRADNEQFF. This chain links TRBV19 with TRBJ2-1; 10 bases line up with TRBD2. Germline CDR1 reads LNHDA; CDR2 reads SQIVND (reference sequence). Trimming removed 3 bases from V and 5 bases from J; junction bases left unmatched: 13. This CDR3 has 18 amino acids.

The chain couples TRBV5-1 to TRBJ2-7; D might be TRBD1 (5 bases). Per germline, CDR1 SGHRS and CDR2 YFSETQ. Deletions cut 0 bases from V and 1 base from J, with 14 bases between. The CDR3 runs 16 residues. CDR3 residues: CASSLGQSLFSYEQYF. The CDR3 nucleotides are TGCGCCAGCAGCTTGGGACAGAGCCTCTTTTCCTACGAGCAGTACTTC.

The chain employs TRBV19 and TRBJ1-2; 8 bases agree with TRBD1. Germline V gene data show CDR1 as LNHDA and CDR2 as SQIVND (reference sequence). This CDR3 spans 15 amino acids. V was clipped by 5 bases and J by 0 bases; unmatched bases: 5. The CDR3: CASSPWTGTNYGYTF. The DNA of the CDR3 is TGTGCCAGTAGTCCTTGGACAGGGACTAACTATGGCTACACCTTC.

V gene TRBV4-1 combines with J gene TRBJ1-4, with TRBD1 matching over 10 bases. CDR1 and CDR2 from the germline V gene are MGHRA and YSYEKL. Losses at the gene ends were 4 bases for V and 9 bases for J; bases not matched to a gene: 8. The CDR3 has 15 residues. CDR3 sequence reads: CASSLGDRGAKKLFF. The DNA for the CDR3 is TGCGCCAGCAGCCTGGGGGACAGGGGAGCGAAAAAACTGTTTTTT.

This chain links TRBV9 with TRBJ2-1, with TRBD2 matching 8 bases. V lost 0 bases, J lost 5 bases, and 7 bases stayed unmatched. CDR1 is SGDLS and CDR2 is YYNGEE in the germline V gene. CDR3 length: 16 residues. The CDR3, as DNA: TGTGCCAGCAGCGTAGATATAGCGGGGCAACACAATGAGCAGTTCTTC. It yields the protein CASSVDIAGQHNEQFF.

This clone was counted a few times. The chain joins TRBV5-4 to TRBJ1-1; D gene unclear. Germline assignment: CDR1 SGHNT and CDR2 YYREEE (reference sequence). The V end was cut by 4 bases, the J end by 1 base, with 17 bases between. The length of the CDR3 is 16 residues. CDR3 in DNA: TGTGCCAGCAGCCTACTTGGAGGTCAAGGGAACACTGAAGCTTTCTTT. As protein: CASSLLGGQGNTEAFF.